The 9 T cell receptor beta chains reported below all come from one sample, sequenced in a study of blood T cell repertoires in COVID-19. Sequencing was performed with immunoSEQ multiplex PCR; in TCRdb, only in-frame clones are kept and a portion is missing. Found here are 210,000 or so clones, around 92% of them singletons; the top ten hold more than 0.95%. Specimen: peripheral blood. These receptor sequences come from a man aged 30-40 years with acute or convalescent COVID-19.

The rearrangement links TRBV18 to TRBJ2-1; 7 bases align to TRBD1. The CDR3 has 15 residues. Germline V gene lookup returns CDR1 KGHSH and CDR2 LQKENI. Trimming took 6 bases from V and 6 from J; bases not matched to a gene: 11. The CDR3 here is CASSPTRGPSNEQFF. The CDR3 DNA follows: TGTGCCAGCTCCCCAACGAGGGGGCCCTCCAATGAGCAGTTCTTC.

The chain recombines TRBV4-1 with TRBJ1-2; a weak D match, TRBD1 (6 bases). Germline loops: CDR1 MGHRA, CDR2 YSYEKL. Trimming pared 4 bases from V and 1 base from J, leaving 19 bases between. This CDR3 is 17 amino acids long. The CDR3 nucleotides read TGCGCCAGCAGCCTCGATCTTTTGGCAGGGGTTAACTATGGCTACACCTTC. Translating it yields CASSLDLLAGVNYGYTF.

This chain uses TRBV11-2 with TRBJ1-6; D is undetermined. CDR3 length equals 16 residues. Germline V lookup: CDR1 SGHAT, CDR2 FQNNGV. The V and J ends lost 5 bases and 0 bases respectively, with 11 bases between them. As DNA, the CDR3 is TGTGCCAGCAGCCTGGGAGCGAGCTCCTATAATTCACCCCTCCACTTT. Amino acid sequence: CASSLGASSYNSPLHF.

V is TRBV13 and J is TRBJ2-1; 11 nucleotides align to TRBD2. CDR3 size: 16 residues. In germline, CDR1 is PRHDT, CDR2 FYEKMQ (reference sequence). Germline trimming cut 5 bases from V and 3 bases from J; bases unmatched to any gene: 6. The CDR3 reads CASSILTSGVYNEQFF. The CDR3 bases are TGTGCCAGCAGCATACTGACTAGCGGGGTCTACAATGAGCAGTTCTTC.

The V and J genes are TRBV28 and TRBJ2-5; weak D call: TRBD1 (7 bases). V was trimmed by 3 bases and J by 5 bases, leaving 13 bases between them. The CDR3 contains 14 residues. CDR1 is MDHEN, CDR2 SYDVKM, per germline. CDR3 sequence reads: CASSFQGGEETQYF. CDR3 nucleotide sequence: TGTGCCAGCAGTTTCCAGGGGGGCGAGGAGACCCAGTACTTC.

This sequence joins TRBV9 and TRBJ2-2; D call uncertain. The V gene's germline CDR1 is SGDLS and CDR2 YYNGEE. V dropped 1 base and J dropped 0 bases, with 7 bases sitting between them. The CDR3 extends over 15 amino acids. The CDR3 coding sequence is TGTGCCAGCAGCGTATCAGTTTCGAACACCGGGGAGCTGTTTTTT. Translation: CASSVSVSNTGELFF.

V usage is TRBV5-1 and J usage is TRBJ2-3, with TRBD2 matching 10 bases. After removal of 5 bases from V and 6 bases from J, the junction contained 12 bases not matched to a gene. Germline CDR1 reads SGHRS; CDR2 reads YFSETQ. The length of the CDR3 is 16 residues. The CDR3 sequence is CASRYPLAGVADTQYF. The CDR3 DNA follows: TGCGCCAGCAGGTACCCCCTAGCGGGGGTAGCGGATACGCAGTATTTT.

The rearrangement uses TRBV7-3 and TRBJ2-3; TRBD2 agrees at 10 bases. The CDR3 length is 17 residues. From germline, CDR1 is SGHTA and CDR2 FQGTGA. V was pared by 5 bases and J by 3 bases, with 11 bases of the junction left unmatched. The CDR3 region is CASSPRPGTSETDTQYF. The CDR3 region has the DNA TGTGCCAGCAGCCCCAGACCCGGGACTAGCGAGACAGATACGCAGTATTTT.

The genes are TRBV23-1 and TRBJ2-5; TRBD2 matches 12 bases. TRBV23-1 is classed as an ORF, of uncertain function. The CDR3 spans 17 residues. V lost 4 bases to trimming and J lost 4 bases; unmatched junction nucleotides: 10. As DNA, the CDR3 is TGCGCCAGCAGTCCGGAGTCTAGCGGGAGGGGCGGAGAGACCCAGTACTTC. Its translation: CASSPESSGRGGETQYF.